This TCR beta chain was identified in a study of T cell responses to AZD1222 COVID-19 vaccine. General observations from the study: At baseline, just 6 or 7 AZD1222 recipients tested seropositive. Clonal diversity was possibly underestimated; the donors were predominantly white British and more often female. After two AZD1222 doses, spike-specific TCR breadth and depth rose versus day 0. Unmutated variant regions are reportedly targeted by nearly half of spike-specific TCRs.

The CDR3 is made up of 12 amino acids. V lost 4 bases to trimming and J lost 3 bases, with 6 bases between them. Germline assignment: CDR1 KGHSH and CDR2 LQKENI. On this clone: What it binds is not known.

TCRdb's copy holds only in-frame clones and misses some; the assay was immunoSEQ multiplex PCR. The repertoire has more than 85,000 clones, nearly 90% of them found once; the top ten carry more than 10%. The TCR was taken from an adult in good health. This rearrangement joins TRBV18 to TRBJ2-5; tentative D call: TRBD1 (5 bases). The sample consisted of peripheral blood, taken on day 0 of MenACWY control vaccination. CDR3 nucleotides: TGTGCCAGCTCACAACAGGAAGAGACCCAGTACTTC. Translated, it gives CASSQQEETQYF.